Here is one TCR beta chain with its context. Its antigen is unknown. This sample was taken from a study of cytomegalovirus exposure and HLA in healthy donors. Study outcomes and limitations: In a later analysis, a missense DCLRE1C variant was linked to TCR beta V- and J-gene trimming. The study listed some 160 cytomegalovirus-associated TCR beta chains.

CDR3 length: 12 residues. V was cut by 3 bases and J by 3 bases, with 6 bases left in between. Germline values: CDR1 LNHNV, CDR2 YYDKDF (reference sequence). PCR primers comprised 60 Vbeta and 13 Jbeta primers. Using immunoSEQ multiplex PCR, the repertoire was profiled, and TCRdb retains in-frame clones only, with some absent. The repertoire consists of around 100,000 clones, with around 77% occurring once and the leading ten covering under 20%. The rearrangement joins TRBV15 to TRBJ2-7, with D possibly TRBD2 on 6 matching bases. This receptor was identified in a woman in her sixties in good health and CMV-seropositive. Sequencing input: PBMCs. The CDR3 protein is CATSREGYEQYF. The CDR3 nucleotides are TGTGCCACCAGCAGGGAGGGCTACGAGCAGTACTTC.